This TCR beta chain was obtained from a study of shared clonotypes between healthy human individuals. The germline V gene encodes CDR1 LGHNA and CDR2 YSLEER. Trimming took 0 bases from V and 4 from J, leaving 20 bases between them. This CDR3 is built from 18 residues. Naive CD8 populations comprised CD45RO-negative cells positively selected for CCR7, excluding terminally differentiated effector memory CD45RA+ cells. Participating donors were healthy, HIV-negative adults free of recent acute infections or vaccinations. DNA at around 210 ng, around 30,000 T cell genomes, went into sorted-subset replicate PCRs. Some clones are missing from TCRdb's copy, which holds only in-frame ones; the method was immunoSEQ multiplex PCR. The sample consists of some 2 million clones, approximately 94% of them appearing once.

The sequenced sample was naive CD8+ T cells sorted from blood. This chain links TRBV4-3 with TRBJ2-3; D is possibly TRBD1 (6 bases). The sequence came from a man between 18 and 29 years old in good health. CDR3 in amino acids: CASSQEGSTGHISDTQYF. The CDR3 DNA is TGCGCCAGCAGCCAAGAGGGTTCAACGGGACACATCTCAGATACGCAGTATTTT.